Reported below is one T cell receptor beta chain. Its target antigen remains unknown. No base quality information exists; no much larger clone differs at one position. This sample is drawn from a study of blood T cell repertoires in COVID-19 (dated by TCRdb to 2018 to 2020). Regarding the complete study: The collaborator samples originated in the United States, Italy and Spain and spanned the acute and convalescent phases of COVID-19. Where HLA class I and class II types were available, the types were taken from metadata supplied by the sample provider, not from assay-based typing. The repertoires were released in a freely available public database meant as a resource for research on the immune response to SARS-CoV-2. The prospective study material was composed of cDNA or gDNA derived from T cells, B-cell-depleted T cells, or PBMCs. The samples were drawn from the first 160 participants of the ongoing ImmuneRACE study and from over 950 subjects provided by 6 global collaborators. Nearly every sample came with metadata listing a de-identified subject ID, COVID-19 status, age in years and sex. Deeply sampled blood TCRbeta repertoires from subjects exposed to, actively infected with, or recovered from COVID-19 were included in the dataset.

TCRbeta CDR3 regions were amplified from genomic DNA using the immunoSEQ Assay, a bias-controlled multiplex PCR. The authors' pipeline ran thus. The number of nucleated cells in each sample was estimated from the amplification of reference gene primers within the assay. To quantify the absolute abundance of each unique TCRbeta CDR3 rearrangement, sequence reads were collapsed and filtered. For each sample, productive Simpson clonality was calculated by taking the square root of Simpson's diversity index across productive rearrangements. Held by TCRdb, this immuneACCESS table contains in-frame sequences only and omits some clones. Under half of the omission traces to an unresolved V gene where checked; the cause of the rest is unknown. The V and J calls and clone size are taken from that table; D and trimming were inferred from the DNA. Here the sample has over 50,000 clones; approximately 91% occur a single time. The ten largest account for 5.5% to 8% of the sample.

Each collaborating institution followed its own protocols to collect whole blood in K2EDTA tubes. For TCRbeta analysis, collaborators shipped samples in one of three forms: frozen whole blood, isolated PBMCs, or DNA extracted from either of those sample types. From its cysteine to its phenylalanine, the CDR3 spans 12 amino acids. This entry keeps only the CDR3 DNA: 36 bases, framed from base 1. The germline V end is reduced by 9 bases and the J end by 7 bases; junction bases left unmatched: 5. Looking up the germline V gene (reference sequence) yields CDR1 LGHDT and CDR2 YNNKEL. Paper-wide results and their limitations: How much clinical and demographic metadata was included differed by source and by participant, and the metadata was provided uncurated.

The sequence links TRBV3-1 (or the pseudogene TRBV3-2) to TRBJ1-4, and TRBD1 aligns with 7 junction nucleotides. The sequenced material came from peripheral blood. This receptor was obtained from a man aged 50 to 60 with active COVID-19. This receptor carries the CDR3 CARVGGGEKLFF. The DNA is as follows: TGTGCCAGGGTAGGGGGCGGTGAAAAACTGTTTTTT.